These 2 T cell receptor beta chains were all obtained from the same sample, sequenced in a study of shared clonotypes between healthy human individuals. Some clones are missing from TCRdb's copy, which holds only in-frame ones; the method was immunoSEQ multiplex PCR. The sample lists over 850,000 clones; 70% to 80% were seen once. The sequencing sample was made of memory CD4+ T cells from PBMCs. Documented subset: CD45RA-negative fraction. These receptors were taken from a man aged 18 to 29 in good health. Some clones in this sample may be carry-over from other donors' samples.

This clone turned up a few times. The chain has TRBV25-1 and TRBJ1-4; no definite D call. Germline-derived CDR1 and CDR2 are MGHDK and SYGVNS. V shed 0 bases and J shed 12 bases, with 17 bases lying between them. This CDR3 has 15 residues. CDR3 in amino acids: CASSEYDPARLELFF. The DNA of the CDR3 is TGTGCCAGCAGTGAATATGACCCCGCGAGGTTGGAACTGTTTTTT.

The chain is built from TRBV6-1 and TRBJ1-2; possibly TRBD1 for D (5 bases). The CDR3 spans 15 residues. The V gene lost 3 bases and the J gene lost 2 bases, with 13 bases spanning the gap. Germline V lookup: CDR1 MNHNS, CDR2 SASEGT. CDR3: CASSELPGENYGYTF. CDR3 sequence (DNA): TGTGCCAGCAGTGAGTTACCGGGGGAAAACTATGGCTACACCTTC.